The sequence of this T cell receptor beta chain was determined in a study of CD8+ T cells in alopecia areata. General observations from the study: Mouse data revealed clearer TCR sharing than patient data did, a gap possibly tied to HLA. There were also resident alphabeta T cells of normal skin sequenced in scalp samples.

This clone was recorded a few times. The antigen is unknown. Per germline, CDR1 SQVTM and CDR2 ANQGSEA. The CDR3 totals 12 residues. V shed 0 bases and J shed 9 bases, with 9 bases lying between them. Sorting of PBMCs yielded the CD4+ and CD8+ T cells. cDNA prepared by RNA extraction and subsequent reverse transcription served as the template for sequencing. Profiled with immunoSEQ multiplex PCR; TCRdb holds only in-frame clones, not every one. The data hold hundreds of thousands of clones, with 57% observed a single time. Sequencing used CD4+ T cells sorted from blood, obtained at week 0. The TCR originated in a human donor with alopecia areata. The chain uses TRBV29-1 and TRBJ2-1; D remains ambiguous. The CDR3 nucleotides read TGCAGCGTTGAAGATCGCGAGGCTGAGCAGTTCTTC. Its translation: CSVEDREAEQFF.